This T cell receptor beta chain was sequenced in a study of tumor-infiltrating lymphocytes in primary liver carcinoma. Total RNA amounting to roughly 0.5 ug was the source from which TCR beta cDNA was made with a constant-region primer. For TCR beta, libraries were produced by three nested multiplex PCR rounds using slightly modified ARM-PCR. The study ran its first two PCR rounds for approximately 11 cycles each, using TRBV1-TRBV30 forward primers and a C-beta reverse primer. TCRdb reanalysed the multiplex PCR reads using MiXCR and keeps one entry per CDR3 protein. The sample consists of 100,000 to 150,000 distinct CDR3 sequences, 64% of them appearing once. Per germline, CDR1 SQVTM and CDR2 ANQGSEA. The J segment lost 5 bases and the V segment lost 8 bases, leaving 5 bases of the junction unmatched. The CDR3 covers 11 residues. Co-extraction of RNA and DNA was performed on about 19-30 mg of unsorted bulk tissue.

This clonotype was seen repeatedly, ten times or more. The sequence was obtained from a woman aged 60-70 years with primary liver carcinoma and hepatitis B virus infection. Sequenced: liver tumor tissue from sampling region 3. Subset reported: tumor region T3, left-lateral pole. The rearrangement uses TRBV29-1 and TRBJ2-5, with 7 bases identical to TRBD1. The chain's CDR3 is CSLQGMETQYF. In DNA form, the CDR3 reads TGCAGCTTACAGGGGATGGAGACCCAGTACTTC.